This entry concerns a single T cell receptor beta chain. CDR3 length: 14 amino acids. The trim removed 3 bases at V and 3 bases at J, leaving 4 bases unmatched. The data stem from a study of T-cell reconstitution after alpha-beta-depleted transplantation in children. Preparation of the TCRbeta library was carried out with unique molecular identifiers. TCRdb used MiXCR to reprocess the PCR reads, holding one entry per CDR3 protein. The sample holds around 530,000 distinct CDR3 sequences, 32% seen once. This chain links TRBV12-3 or TRBV12-4 with TRBJ1-2; 7 bases align to TRBD1. The TCR comes from a human donor who donated a stem cell graft to a child with aplastic anemia. Sequences were derived from PBMCs from the stem cell graft donor, sampled from the stem cell graft. This CDR3 reads CASSLDRFDYGYTF. The DNA of the CDR3 is TGTGCCAGCAGTTTGGACAGGTTTGACTATGGCTACACCTTC.